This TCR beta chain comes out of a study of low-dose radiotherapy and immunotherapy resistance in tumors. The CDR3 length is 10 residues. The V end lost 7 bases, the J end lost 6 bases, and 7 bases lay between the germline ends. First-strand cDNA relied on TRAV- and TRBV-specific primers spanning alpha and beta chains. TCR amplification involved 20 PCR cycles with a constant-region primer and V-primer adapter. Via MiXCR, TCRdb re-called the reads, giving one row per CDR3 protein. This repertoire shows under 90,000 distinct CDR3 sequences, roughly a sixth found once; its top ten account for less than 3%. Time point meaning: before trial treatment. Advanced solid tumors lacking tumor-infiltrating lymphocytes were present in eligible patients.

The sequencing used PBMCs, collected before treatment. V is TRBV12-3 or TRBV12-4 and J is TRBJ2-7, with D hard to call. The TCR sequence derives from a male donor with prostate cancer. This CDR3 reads CASTVCEQYF. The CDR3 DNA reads TGTGCCAGCACCGTCTGCGAGCAGTACTTC.